What follows describes a single TCR beta chain. Its antigen remains undetermined. No quality values exist for individual bases; no much larger clone is one base distant. Reading from cysteine to phenylalanine, the CDR3 counts 16 amino acids. The sequence is cut down to CDR3 DNA, 48 bases in frame from base 1. Relative to germline, V is missing 6 bases and J is missing 3 bases, with 7 bases of the junction outside any gene match. The germline V gene (reference sequence) supplies CDR1 LNHDA and CDR2 SQIVND. Participants in the prospective study were enrolled through a virtual design, were aged about 18 to 100 years, and lived in some 24 United States geographic areas. In the prospective study, cohorts were assigned on the basis of participant-reported clinical history obtained from a screening survey and a study questionnaire. In the prospective study, mobile phlebotomists collected whole blood, serum and a nasopharyngeal or oropharyngeal swab from each participant. Participants in the prospective study had the option to provide additional blood draws and questionnaires over a roughly two-month period. Before DNA extraction, blood samples from the prospective study were shipped at room temperature or frozen.

TCRbeta CDR3 regions were amplified from genomic DNA using the immunoSEQ Assay, a bias-controlled multiplex PCR. The paper's data handling went like this. Nucleated cell counts per sample were estimated from amplification of reference gene primers within the assay. To quantify the absolute abundance of each unique TCRbeta CDR3 rearrangement, sequence reads were collapsed and filtered. For each sample, productive Simpson clonality was calculated as the square root of Simpson's diversity index across productive rearrangements. This immuneACCESS table, as held by TCRdb, lists in-frame sequences with V and J called but not all clones. Of the missing ones, under half trace to an unresolved V gene in checked studies; the others have no known cause. Clone size and the V and J calls come from that table; the DNA yielded D and trimming. The sample profile shows about 210,000 clones; around 81% of them were found once. The ten top clones hold 8.9% of the sample.

This sample stems from a study of blood T cell repertoires in COVID-19 (dated by TCRdb to about 2020). For the study in its entirety: Samples covering the acute and convalescent phases of COVID-19 were provided by collaborators in the United States, Italy and Spain. The sample metadata nearly always contained a de-identified subject ID, COVID-19 status, age in years and sex. The repertoires were released in a freely available public database meant as a resource for research on the immune response to SARS-CoV-2. Where available, HLA class I and class II types were taken from metadata supplied by the sample provider and were not determined by assay-based typing. The material from the prospective study consisted of cDNA or gDNA derived from T cells, B-cell-depleted T cells, or PBMCs. The samples were drawn from the first 160 participants of the ongoing ImmuneRACE study and from 950 to 1,500 subjects provided by 6 global collaborators. Subjects who had been exposed to COVID-19, were actively infected with it, or had recovered from it provided the deeply sampled blood TCRbeta repertoires that made up the dataset. Beyond this particular receptor, the publication reports: The amount of clinical and demographic metadata varied by source and participant and was provided uncurated.

The rearranged chain carries TRBV19 and TRBJ2-4; TRBD2 lines up with 11 middle nucleotides. Material for sequencing was PBMCs or T cells enriched from blood (not recorded which). This receptor was obtained from a woman aged 45-65 years with acute COVID-19. The encoded CDR3 is CASSPVAGGFKNIQYF. The sequenced DNA is TGTGCCAGTAGCCCGGTAGCGGGAGGGTTCAAAAACATTCAGTACTTC.